This TCR beta chain was captured in a study of neoadjuvant anti-PD-1 for oral cavity cancer. Study results and limitations: Pretreatment Treg/Th17 ratio correlated inversely with post-treatment tumor clonality.

The time point was: after neoadjuvant nivolumab, at surgical resection. Germline-derived CDR1 and CDR2 are MGHRA and YSYEKL. This CDR3 has 11 residues. Trimming cost V 5 bases and J 10 bases, with 11 bases left between them. TCRdb keeps only in-frame clones here, not all; method: immunoSEQ multiplex PCR. This sample yields about 10,000 clones, of which roughly 61% are seen a single time; 7.8% belongs to the top ten. This clone was counted a few times. Antigen unknown. The source of this sequence is a person between 35 and 79 years old with oral cavity squamous cell carcinoma. This chain links TRBV4-1 with TRBJ1-1; D possibly corresponds to TRBD1 (6 bases). This sample comprised tumor tissue, obtained after nivolumab (anti-PD-1) treatment. This CDR3 is CASSNTGRAFF. As DNA, the CDR3 is TGCGCCAGCAGCAATACAGGGAGAGCTTTCTTT.